Following are 4 T cell receptor beta chains from one sample sequenced in a study of blood T cell repertoires in COVID-19. Data came from immunoSEQ multiplex PCR; TCRdb stores just in-frame clones and leaves some out. The table has under 50,000 clones, roughly 90% seen once. The specimen was peripheral blood. These receptors came from a man in his 70s with active COVID-19.

The chain uses TRBV6-5 and TRBJ2-7, with 11 bases lining up with TRBD1. J lost 3 bases, V lost 6 bases, and 4 bases had no gene match. Germline V gene sequence: CDR1 MNHEY, CDR2 SVGAGI. The length of the CDR3 is 14 residues. The CDR3 sequence: CASRRGQGVYEQYF. CDR3 sequence (DNA): TGTGCCAGCAGGCGGGGACAGGGGGTCTACGAGCAGTACTTC.

This clone has a single count. This rearrangement joins TRBV30 to TRBJ1-2; unclear D gene. Germline-derived CDR1 and CDR2 are GTSNPN and SVGIG (reference sequence). The V end lost 2 bases, the J end lost 8 bases, and 18 bases lay between the germline ends. The CDR3 has 14 residues. CDR3 coding DNA: TGTGCCTGGAGTCCCCTGAACACCGCCCACGGCTACACCTTC. Its protein product is CAWSPLNTAHGYTF.

This clone was counted once. A junction end diverges from the germline sequence, so it may reflect a read error. This chain links TRBV4-3 with TRBJ1-1; D gene unclear. The CDR3 is 15 residues long. CDR1 is LGHNA, CDR2 YSLEER, per germline. The CDR3 region is CASSQDRRIRTEAFF. For the CDR3, the DNA is TGCGCCAGCAGTCAAGATCGGCGGATTAGGACTGAAGCTTTCTTT.

The J gene is TRBJ2-6, the V gene TRBV29-1, with unresolved D. Trimming took 4 bases from V and 1 from J, leaving 5 bases between them. The CDR3 runs 13 residues. Germline loops: CDR1 SQVTM, CDR2 ANQGSEA. DNA of the CDR3: TGCAGCGTTGCGACATCTGGGGCCAACGTCCTGACTTTC. Residues: CSVATSGANVLTF.